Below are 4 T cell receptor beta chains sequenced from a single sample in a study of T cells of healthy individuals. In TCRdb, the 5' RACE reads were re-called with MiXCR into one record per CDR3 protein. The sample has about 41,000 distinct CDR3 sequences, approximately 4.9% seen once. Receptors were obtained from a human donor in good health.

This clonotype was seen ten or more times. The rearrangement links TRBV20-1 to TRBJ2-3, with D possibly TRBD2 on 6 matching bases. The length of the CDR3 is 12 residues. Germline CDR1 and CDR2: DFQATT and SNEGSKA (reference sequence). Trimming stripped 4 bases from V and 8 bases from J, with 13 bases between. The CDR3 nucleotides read TGCAGTGCTACGTTCCCGGAGGGTACGCAGTATTTT. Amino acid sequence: CSATFPEGTQYF.

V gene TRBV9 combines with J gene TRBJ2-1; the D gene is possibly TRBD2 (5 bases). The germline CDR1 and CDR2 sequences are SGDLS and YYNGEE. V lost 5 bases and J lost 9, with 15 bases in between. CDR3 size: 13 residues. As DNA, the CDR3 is TGTGCCAGCAGTTCTACTAGTTTGTCTGAGCAGTTCTTC. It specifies CASSSTSLSEQFF.

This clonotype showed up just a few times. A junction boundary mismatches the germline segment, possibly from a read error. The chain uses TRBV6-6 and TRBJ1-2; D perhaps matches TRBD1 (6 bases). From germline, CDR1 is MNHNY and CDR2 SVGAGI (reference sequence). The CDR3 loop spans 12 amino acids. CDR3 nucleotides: TGTGCCAGCACTTTAACAGGGTATGGCTACAACTTC. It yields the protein CASTLTGYGYNF.

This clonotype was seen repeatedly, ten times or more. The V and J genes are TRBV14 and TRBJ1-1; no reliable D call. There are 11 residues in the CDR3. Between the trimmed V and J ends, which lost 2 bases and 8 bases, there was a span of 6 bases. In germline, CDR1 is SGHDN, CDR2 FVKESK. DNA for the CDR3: TGTGCCAGCAGCCAAATGGAAGAAGCTTTCTTT. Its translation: CASSQMEEAFF.